These 5 T cell receptor beta chains share one sample of origin, sequenced in a study. TCRdb recomputed calls from the 5' RACE reads with MiXCR, one row per CDR3 protein. The sample includes 55,000 to 70,000 distinct CDR3 sequences, around a quarter of them seen just once. Sequenced input: tumor-infiltrating memory CD4+ T cells sorted from the breast tumor. As for subset: memory CD4+ T cells, CD4+CD45RO+CD25-. These receptors were obtained from a female donor with breast cancer.

The V and J genes are TRBV5-1 and TRBJ2-5; D gene ambiguous. The CDR3 spans 16 residues. Trimming removed 4 bases from V and 4 bases from J, with 20 bases in between. The germline gives CDR1 SGHRS, CDR2 YFSETQ. The CDR3 DNA is TGCGCCAGCAGCCCGGATAACTTCGACGGTGTAGAGACCCAGTACTTC. Translating it yields CASSPDNFDGVETQYF.

This clonotype has only a few counts. V is TRBV7-8 and J is TRBJ2-1, with 9 bases matching TRBD1. V dropped 5 bases and J dropped 8; count of bases not matched to a gene: 10. The germline V gene encodes CDR1 SGHVS and CDR2 FQNEAQ. This CDR3 comprises 15 residues. As DNA, the CDR3 is TGTGCCAGCAGCGTGGGGACAGGGTGGAATTATGAGCAGTTCTTC. Residues: CASSVGTGWNYEQFF.

The sample holds a few counts of this clonotype. J is TRBJ2-3 and V is TRBV5-1; D is possibly TRBD1 (6 bases). V was clipped by 1 base and J by 0 bases, with 9 bases between them. CDR1 is SGHRS, CDR2 YFSETQ, per germline. The CDR3 is 15 residues long. CDR3 amino acids: CASSLTGPSTDTQYF. As DNA, the CDR3 is TGCGCCAGCAGCTTGACAGGGCCTAGCACAGATACGCAGTATTTT.

This chain joins TRBV20-1 and TRBJ2-7; TRBD1 matches at 10 bases. The CDR3 runs to 15 residues. The germline CDR1 and CDR2 sequences are DFQATT and SNEGSKA (reference sequence). After removal of 4 bases from V and 0 bases from J, the junction contained 6 bases not matched to a gene. CDR3 nucleotide sequence: TGCAGTGCTACCCCGGGACAGGGGAACTCCTACGAGCAGTACTTC. Translating it yields CSATPGQGNSYEQYF.

V usage is TRBV6-5 and J usage is TRBJ1-2, with D possibly matching TRBD1 (5 bases). The CDR3 consists of 13 residues. CDR1 is MNHEY, CDR2 SVGAGI, per germline. The ends were cut back, 6 bases at V and 4 bases at J, with 12 bases in the middle. The CDR3 here is CASSPDRTYGYTF. The CDR3 bases are TGTGCCAGCAGCCCTGACAGAACCTATGGCTACACCTTC.